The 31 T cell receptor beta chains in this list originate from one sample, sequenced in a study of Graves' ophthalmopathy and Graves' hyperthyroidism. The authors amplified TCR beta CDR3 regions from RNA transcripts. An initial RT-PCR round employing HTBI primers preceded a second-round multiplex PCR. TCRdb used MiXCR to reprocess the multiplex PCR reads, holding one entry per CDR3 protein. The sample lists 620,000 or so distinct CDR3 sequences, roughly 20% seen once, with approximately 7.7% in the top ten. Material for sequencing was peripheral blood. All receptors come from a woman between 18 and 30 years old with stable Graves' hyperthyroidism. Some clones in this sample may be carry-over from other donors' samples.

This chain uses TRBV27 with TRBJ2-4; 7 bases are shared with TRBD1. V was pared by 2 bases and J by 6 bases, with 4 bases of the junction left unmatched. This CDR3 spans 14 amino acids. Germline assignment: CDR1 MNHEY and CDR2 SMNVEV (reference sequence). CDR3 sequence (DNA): TGTGCCAGCAGTTTAAGGGGACAGATAAACATTCAGTACTTC. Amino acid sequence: CASSLRGQINIQYF.

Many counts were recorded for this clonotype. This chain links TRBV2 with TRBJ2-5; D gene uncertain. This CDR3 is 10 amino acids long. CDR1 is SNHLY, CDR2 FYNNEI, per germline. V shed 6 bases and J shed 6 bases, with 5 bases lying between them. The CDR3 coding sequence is TGTGCCAGCAGGGTGAAGACCCAGTACTTC. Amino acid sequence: CASRVKTQYF.

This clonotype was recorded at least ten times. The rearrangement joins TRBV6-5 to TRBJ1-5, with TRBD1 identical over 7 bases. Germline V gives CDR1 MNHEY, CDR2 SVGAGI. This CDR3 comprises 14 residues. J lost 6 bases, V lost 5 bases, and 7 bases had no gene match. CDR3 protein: CASSPGQASQPQHF. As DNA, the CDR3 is TGTGCCAGCAGTCCCGGACAGGCTAGTCAGCCCCAGCATTTT.

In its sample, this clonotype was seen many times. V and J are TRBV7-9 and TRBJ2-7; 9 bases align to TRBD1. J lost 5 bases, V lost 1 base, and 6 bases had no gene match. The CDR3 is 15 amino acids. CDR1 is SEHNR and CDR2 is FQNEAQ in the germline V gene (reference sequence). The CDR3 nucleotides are TGTGCCAGCAGCTTAGATGGGACAGGGATCGACGAGCAGTACTTC. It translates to CASSLDGTGIDEQYF.

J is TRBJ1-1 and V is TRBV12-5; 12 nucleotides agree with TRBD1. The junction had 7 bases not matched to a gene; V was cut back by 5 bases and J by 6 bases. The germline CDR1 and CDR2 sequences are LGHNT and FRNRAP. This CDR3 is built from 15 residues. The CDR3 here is CASGGPGQGASEAFF. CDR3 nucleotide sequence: TGTGCTAGTGGTGGTCCGGGACAGGGGGCCTCTGAAGCTTTCTTT.

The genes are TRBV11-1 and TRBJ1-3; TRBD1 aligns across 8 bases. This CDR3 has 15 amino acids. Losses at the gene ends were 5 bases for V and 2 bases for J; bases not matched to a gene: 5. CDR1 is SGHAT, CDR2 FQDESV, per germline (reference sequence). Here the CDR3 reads CASSVSGGAGNTIYF. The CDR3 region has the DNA TGTGCCAGCAGCGTCTCAGGGGGCGCTGGAAACACCATATATTTT.

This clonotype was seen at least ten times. The CDR3 coding sequence is TGTGCCAGCAGTTACTCTATCAGCGAGGCTTCACCCCTCCACTTT. This translates into CASSYSISEASPLHF. The chain couples TRBV6-5 to TRBJ1-6; D unresolved. The CDR3 runs 15 residues. The germline V and J ends were trimmed by 0 bases and 9 bases, with 12 bases remaining between them. The germline V gene has CDR1 MNHEY and CDR2 SVGAGI.

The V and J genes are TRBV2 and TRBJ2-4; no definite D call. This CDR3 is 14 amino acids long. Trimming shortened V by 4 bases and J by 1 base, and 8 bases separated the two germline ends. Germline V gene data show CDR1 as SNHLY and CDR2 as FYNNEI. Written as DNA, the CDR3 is TGTGCCAGCAGTGGCGAGCACGCCAAAAACATTCAGTACTTC. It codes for CASSGEHAKNIQYF.

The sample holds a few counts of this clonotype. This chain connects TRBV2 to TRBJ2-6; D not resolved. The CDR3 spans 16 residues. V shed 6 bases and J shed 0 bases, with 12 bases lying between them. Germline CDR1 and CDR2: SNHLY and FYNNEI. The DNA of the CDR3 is TGTGCCAGCAGAGGAAGTCATATCTCTGGGGCCAACGTCCTGACTTTC. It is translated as CASRGSHISGANVLTF.

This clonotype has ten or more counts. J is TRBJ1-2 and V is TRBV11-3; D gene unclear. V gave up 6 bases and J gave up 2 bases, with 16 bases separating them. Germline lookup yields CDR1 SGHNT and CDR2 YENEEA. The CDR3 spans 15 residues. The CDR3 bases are TGTGCCAGCAGGCCGGACCCGCAACCCAACTATGGCTACACCTTC. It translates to CASRPDPQPNYGYTF.

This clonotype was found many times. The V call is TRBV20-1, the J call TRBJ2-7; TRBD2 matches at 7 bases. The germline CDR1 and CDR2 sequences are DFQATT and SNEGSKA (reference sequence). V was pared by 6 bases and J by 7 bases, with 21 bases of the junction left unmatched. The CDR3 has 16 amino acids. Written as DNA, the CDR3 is TGCAGTGCCCCCTCAACCCAGGCTAGCGGTGCCAGGGAGCAGTACTTC. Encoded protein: CSAPSTQASGAREQYF.

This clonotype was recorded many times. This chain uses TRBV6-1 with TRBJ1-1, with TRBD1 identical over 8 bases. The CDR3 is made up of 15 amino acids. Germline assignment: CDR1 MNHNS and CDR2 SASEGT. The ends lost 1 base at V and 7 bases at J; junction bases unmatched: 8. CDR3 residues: CASSEEGQGSFEAFF. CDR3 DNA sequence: TGTGCCAGCAGTGAAGAAGGACAGGGTTCTTTTGAAGCTTTCTTT.

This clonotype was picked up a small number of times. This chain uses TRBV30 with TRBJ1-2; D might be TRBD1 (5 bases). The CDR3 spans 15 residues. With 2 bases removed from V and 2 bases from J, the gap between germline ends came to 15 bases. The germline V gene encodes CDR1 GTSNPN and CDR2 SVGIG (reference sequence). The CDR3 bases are TGTGCCTGGAGTCTGCCCAGGGTCGTGAACTATGGCTACACCTTC. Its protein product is CAWSLPRVVNYGYTF.

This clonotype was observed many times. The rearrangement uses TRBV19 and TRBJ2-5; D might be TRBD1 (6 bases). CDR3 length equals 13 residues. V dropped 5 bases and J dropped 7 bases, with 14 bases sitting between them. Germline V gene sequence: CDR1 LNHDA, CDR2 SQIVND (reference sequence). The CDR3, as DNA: TGTGCCAGTAGTCCCACAGGGAGTGGGACCCAGTACTTC. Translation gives CASSPTGSGTQYF.

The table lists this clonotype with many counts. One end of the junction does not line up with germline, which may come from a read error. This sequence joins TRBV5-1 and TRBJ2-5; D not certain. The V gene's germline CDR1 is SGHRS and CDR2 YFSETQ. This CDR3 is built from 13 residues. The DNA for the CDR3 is TGTGCCAGCAGCTTAGTTGTACAAGAGACCCAGTACTTC. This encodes CASSLVVQETQYF.

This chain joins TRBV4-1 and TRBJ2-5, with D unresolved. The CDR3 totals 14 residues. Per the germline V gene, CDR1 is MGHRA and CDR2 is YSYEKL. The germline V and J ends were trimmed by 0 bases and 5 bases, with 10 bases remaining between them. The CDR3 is CASSQDPRRETQYF. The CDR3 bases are TGCGCCAGCAGCCAAGACCCCCGAAGGGAGACCCAGTACTTC.

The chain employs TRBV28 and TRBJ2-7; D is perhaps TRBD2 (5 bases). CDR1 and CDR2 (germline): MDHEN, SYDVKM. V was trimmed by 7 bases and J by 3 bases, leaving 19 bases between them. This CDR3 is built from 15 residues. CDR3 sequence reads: CASKLVGNDNYEQYF. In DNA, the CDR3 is TGTGCCAGCAAACTAGTGGGGAATGACAACTACGAGCAGTACTTC.

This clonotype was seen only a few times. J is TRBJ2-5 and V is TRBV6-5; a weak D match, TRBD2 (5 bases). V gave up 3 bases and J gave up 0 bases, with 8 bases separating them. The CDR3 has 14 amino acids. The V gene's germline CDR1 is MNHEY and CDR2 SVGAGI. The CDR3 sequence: CASSYVGNQETQYF. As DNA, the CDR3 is TGTGCCAGCAGTTATGTCGGGAACCAAGAGACCCAGTACTTC.

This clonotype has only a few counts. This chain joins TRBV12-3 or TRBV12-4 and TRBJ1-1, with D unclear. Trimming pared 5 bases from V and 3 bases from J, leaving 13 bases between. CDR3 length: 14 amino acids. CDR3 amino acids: CASSPWTADTEAFF. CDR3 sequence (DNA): TGTGCCAGCAGTCCGTGGACGGCAGACACTGAAGCTTTCTTT.

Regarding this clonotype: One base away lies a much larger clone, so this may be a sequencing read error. The CDR3 bases are TGTGCCAGTACCCCAAGTCGGCAGGGGGCTTATGGCTACACCTTC. Translation: CASTPSRQGAYGYTF. The chain carries TRBV19 and TRBJ1-2, with 8 bases fitting TRBD1. Germline V CDR1 and CDR2: LNHDA, SQIVND (reference sequence). The CDR3 consists of 15 residues. J gave up 5 bases and V 7 bases, and 12 bases lay outside the gene matches.

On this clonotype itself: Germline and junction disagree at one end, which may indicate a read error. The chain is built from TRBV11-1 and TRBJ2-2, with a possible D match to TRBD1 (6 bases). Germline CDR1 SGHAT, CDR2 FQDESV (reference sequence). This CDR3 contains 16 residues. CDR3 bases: TGTACCAGCAGCCACGACAGGCCGATTTCCACCGGGGAGCTGTTTTTT. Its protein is CTSSHDRPISTGELFF.

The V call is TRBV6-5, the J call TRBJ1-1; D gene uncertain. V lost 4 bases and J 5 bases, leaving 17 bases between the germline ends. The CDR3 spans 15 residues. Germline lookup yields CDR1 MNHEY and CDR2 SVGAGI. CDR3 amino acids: CASSSTGPGGTEAFF. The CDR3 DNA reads TGTGCCAGCAGTTCTACCGGGCCGGGCGGGACTGAAGCTTTCTTT.

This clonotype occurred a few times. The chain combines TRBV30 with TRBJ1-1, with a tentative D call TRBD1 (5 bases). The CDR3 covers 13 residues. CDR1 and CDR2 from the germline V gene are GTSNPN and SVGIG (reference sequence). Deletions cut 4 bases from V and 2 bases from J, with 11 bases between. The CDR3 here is CAWTRDRNTEAFF. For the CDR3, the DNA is TGTGCCTGGACCCGAGACAGAAACACTGAAGCTTTCTTT.

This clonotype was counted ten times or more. The CDR3 coding sequence is TGTGCCAGCAGTTACCTATCCCGGGCTTCTAACGAGCAGTACTTC. Translating it yields CASSYLSRASNEQYF. The genes are TRBV6-2 or TRBV6-3 and TRBJ2-7; D uncertain. V lost 2 bases, J lost 5 bases, and 16 bases lay in between. Germline V gene sequence: CDR1 MNHEY, CDR2 SVGEGT. The CDR3 is 15 residues long.

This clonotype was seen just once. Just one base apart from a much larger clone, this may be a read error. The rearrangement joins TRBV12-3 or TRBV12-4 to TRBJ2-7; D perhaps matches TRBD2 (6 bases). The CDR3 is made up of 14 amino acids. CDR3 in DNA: TGTACCAGCACCCCGACTAGTGGATACTACGAGCAGTACTTC. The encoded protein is CTSTPTSGYYEQYF.

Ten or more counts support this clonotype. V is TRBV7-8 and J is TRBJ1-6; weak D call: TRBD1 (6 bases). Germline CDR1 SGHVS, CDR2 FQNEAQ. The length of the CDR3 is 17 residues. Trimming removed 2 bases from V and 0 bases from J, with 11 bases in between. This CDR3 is CASSLTDSSSYNSPLHF. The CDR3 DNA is TGTGCCAGCAGCTTAACGGACAGCAGCTCCTATAATTCACCCCTCCACTTT.

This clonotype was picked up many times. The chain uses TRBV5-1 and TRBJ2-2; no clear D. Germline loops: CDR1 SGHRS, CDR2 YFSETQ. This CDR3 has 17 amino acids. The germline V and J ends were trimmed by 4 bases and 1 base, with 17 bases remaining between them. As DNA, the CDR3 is TGCGCCAGCAGCCCGGATGGTGGGATGTGGAACACCGGGGAGCTGTTTTTT. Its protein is CASSPDGGMWNTGELFF.

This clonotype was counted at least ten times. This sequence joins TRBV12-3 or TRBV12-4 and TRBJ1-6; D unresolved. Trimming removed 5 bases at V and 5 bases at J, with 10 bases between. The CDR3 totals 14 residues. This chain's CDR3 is CASSPTVNNSPLHF. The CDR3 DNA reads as TGTGCCAGCAGTCCTACAGTTAATAATTCACCCCTCCACTTT.

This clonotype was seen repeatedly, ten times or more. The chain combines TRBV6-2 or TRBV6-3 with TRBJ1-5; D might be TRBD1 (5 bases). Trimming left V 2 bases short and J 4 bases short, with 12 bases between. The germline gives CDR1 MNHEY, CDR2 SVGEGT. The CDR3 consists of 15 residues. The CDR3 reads CASSYPGVRNQPQHF. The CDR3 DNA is TGTGCCAGCAGTTACCCGGGGGTTCGGAATCAGCCCCAGCATTTT.

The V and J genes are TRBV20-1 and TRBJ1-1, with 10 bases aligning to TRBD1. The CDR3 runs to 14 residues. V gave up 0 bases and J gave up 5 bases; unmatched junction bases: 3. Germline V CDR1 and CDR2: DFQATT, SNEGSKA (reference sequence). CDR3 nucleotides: TGCAGTGCTAGAGATGGGACAGGGGAGACTGAAGCTTTCTTT. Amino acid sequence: CSARDGTGETEAFF.

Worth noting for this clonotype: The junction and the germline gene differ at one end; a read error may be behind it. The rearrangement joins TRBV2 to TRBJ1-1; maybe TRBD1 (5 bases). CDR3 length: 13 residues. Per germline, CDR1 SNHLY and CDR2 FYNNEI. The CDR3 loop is CASSRQGNIEAFF. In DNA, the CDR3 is TGTGCCAGCAGTCGCCAGGGAAACATTGAAGCTTTCTTT. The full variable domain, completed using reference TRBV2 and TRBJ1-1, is EPEVTQTPSHQVTQMGQEVILRCVPISNHLYFYWYRQILGQKVEFLVSFYNNEISEKSEIFDDQFSVERPDGSNFTLKIRSTKLEDSAMYFCASSRQGNIEAFFGQGTRLTVV.